Given below is one T cell receptor beta chain in context. Antigen: not known. A roughly 120-subject validation cohort, separate from the roughly 670-subject first cohort, supplied the donors. This entry is derived from a study of cytomegalovirus exposure and HLA in healthy donors. Whole-study results and caveats: In the 130 or so validation repertoires, about 94% of cluster scores exceeded 0, per a later analysis.

The CDR3 covers 13 residues. Trimming removed 4 bases at V and 3 bases at J, with 12 bases between. In germline, CDR1 is SQVTM, CDR2 ANQGSEA. The protocol was immunoSEQ multiplex PCR, while the TCRdb copy is restricted to in-frame clones and leaves out a portion. The sample includes roughly 350,000 clones, roughly 88% of them seen just once. The sequence was obtained from a woman aged 18 to 35 in good health and CMV-seronegative. The material sequenced was PBMCs. The chain combines TRBV29-1 with TRBJ2-5; possible D gene TRBD1, 6 bases. Here the CDR3 reads CSVVRTGKETQYF. The CDR3 DNA is TGCAGCGTTGTGCGAACAGGGAAAGAGACCCAGTACTTC.